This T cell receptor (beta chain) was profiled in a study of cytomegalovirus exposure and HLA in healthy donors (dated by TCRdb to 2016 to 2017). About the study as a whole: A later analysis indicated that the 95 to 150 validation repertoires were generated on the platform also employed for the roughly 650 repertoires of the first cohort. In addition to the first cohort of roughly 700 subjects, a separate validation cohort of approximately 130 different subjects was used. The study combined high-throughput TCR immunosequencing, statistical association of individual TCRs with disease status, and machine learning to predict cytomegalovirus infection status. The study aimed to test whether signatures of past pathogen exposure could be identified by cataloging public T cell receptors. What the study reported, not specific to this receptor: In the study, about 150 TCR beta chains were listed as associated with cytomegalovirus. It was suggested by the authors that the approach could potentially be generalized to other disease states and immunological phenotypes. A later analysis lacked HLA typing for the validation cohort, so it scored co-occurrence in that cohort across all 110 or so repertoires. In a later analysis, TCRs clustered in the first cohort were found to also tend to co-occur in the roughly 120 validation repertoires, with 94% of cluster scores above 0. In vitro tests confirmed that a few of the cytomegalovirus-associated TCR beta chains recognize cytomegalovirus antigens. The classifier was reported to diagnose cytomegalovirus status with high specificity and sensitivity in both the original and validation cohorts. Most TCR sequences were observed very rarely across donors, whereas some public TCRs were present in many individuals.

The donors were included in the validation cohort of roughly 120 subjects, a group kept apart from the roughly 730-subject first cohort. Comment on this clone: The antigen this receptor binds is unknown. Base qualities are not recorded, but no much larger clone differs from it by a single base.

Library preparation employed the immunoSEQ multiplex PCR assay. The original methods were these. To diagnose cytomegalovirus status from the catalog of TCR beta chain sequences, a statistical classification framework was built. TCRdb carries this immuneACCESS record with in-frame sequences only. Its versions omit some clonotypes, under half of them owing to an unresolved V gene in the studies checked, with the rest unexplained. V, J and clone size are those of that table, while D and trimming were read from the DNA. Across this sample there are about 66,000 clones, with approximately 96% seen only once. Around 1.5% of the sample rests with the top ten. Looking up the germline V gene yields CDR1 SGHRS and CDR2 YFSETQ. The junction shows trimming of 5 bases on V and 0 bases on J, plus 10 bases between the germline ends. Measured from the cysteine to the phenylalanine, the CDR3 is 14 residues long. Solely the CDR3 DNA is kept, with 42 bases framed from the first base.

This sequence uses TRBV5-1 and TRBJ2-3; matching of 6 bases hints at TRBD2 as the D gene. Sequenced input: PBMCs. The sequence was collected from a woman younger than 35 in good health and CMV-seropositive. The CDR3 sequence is CASSRGTSTDTQYF. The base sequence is TGCGCCAGCAGTCGCGGGACTAGCACAGATACGCAGTATTTT.